A single sample is the source of the 21 T cell receptor beta chains below, sequenced in a study of T cell responses to AZD1222 COVID-19 vaccine. This table comes from immunoSEQ multiplex PCR, and its TCRdb copy is limited to in-frame clones, with some not included. The repertoire includes tens of thousands of clones, about 88% of them detected once, and about 11% sits in the top ten. Material: peripheral blood, obtained on day 0 of AZD1222 vaccination. These receptors all come from an adult in good health.

The chain uses TRBV11-3 and TRBJ2-1; no definite D call. This CDR3 is built from 11 residues. Germline V lookup: CDR1 SGHNT, CDR2 YENEEA. V lost 5 bases, J lost 10 bases, and 9 bases lay in between. CDR3 sequence: CASSRDTEQFF. For the CDR3, the DNA is TGTGCCAGCAGCCGCGACACCGAGCAGTTCTTC.

The chain joins TRBV6-5 to TRBJ1-1, with D possibly matching TRBD1 (5 bases). Germline V gives CDR1 MNHEY, CDR2 SVGAGI. The CDR3 is 13 residues long. Trimming cost V 11 bases and J 6 bases, with 19 bases left between them. CDR3 in DNA: TGTGCCGGCCAGAAAGGGCTGGGGGCTGAAGCTTTCTTT. Its translation is CAGQKGLGAEAFF.

The rearrangement uses TRBV19 and TRBJ1-4; a possible D gene is TRBD1 (5 bases). The CDR3 covers 12 residues. The V gene lost 6 bases and the J gene lost 13 bases, with 15 bases spanning the gap. CDR1 is LNHDA, CDR2 SQIVND, per germline (reference sequence). CDR3 DNA sequence: TGTGCCAGTAGCCCCGGACGTGGGGGACTGTTTTTT. Translated, it gives CASSPGRGGLFF.

The chain recombines TRBV3-1 (or the pseudogene TRBV3-2) with TRBJ1-5; D unclear. The CDR3 extends over 14 amino acids. Trimming shortened V by 0 bases and J by 2 bases, and 5 bases separated the two germline ends. CDR1 and CDR2 from the germline V gene are LGHDT and YNNKEL (reference sequence). The CDR3 reads CASSQDFGNQPQHF. Here the CDR3 DNA reads TGTGCCAGCAGCCAAGATTTCGGCAATCAGCCCCAGCATTTT.

The rearrangement links TRBV27 to TRBJ1-2; D remains ambiguous. The CDR3 runs to 13 residues. The V end lost 2 bases, the J end lost 5 bases, and 9 bases lay between the germline ends. CDR1 is MNHEY, CDR2 SMNVEV, per germline (reference sequence). CDR3 DNA: TGTGCCAGCAGTTTACGGGAGAGGTATGGCTACACCTTC. Its translation is CASSLRERYGYTF.

The V call is TRBV12-3 or TRBV12-4, the J call TRBJ2-1; D is perhaps TRBD2 (5 bases). The CDR3 is made up of 11 amino acids. The V end was cut by 5 bases, the J end by 9 bases, with 8 bases between. The CDR3 protein is CASSDRGEQFF. CDR3 nucleotide sequence: TGTGCCAGCAGTGACCGGGGTGAGCAGTTCTTC.

Only a few counts were recorded for this clone. This sequence joins TRBV29-1 and TRBJ1-1; TRBD1 might be the D (6 bases). Per the germline V gene, CDR1 is SQVTM and CDR2 is ANQGSEA. The CDR3 spans 13 residues. V lost 7 bases and J 5 bases, leaving 17 bases between the germline ends. CDR3 region: CSAKRGGGTEAFF. For the CDR3, the DNA is TGCAGCGCGAAGAGAGGGGGAGGGACTGAAGCTTTCTTT.

This clone was observed once. This chain links TRBV30 with TRBJ1-1; perhaps TRBD1 as D (6 bases). The germline gives CDR1 GTSNPN, CDR2 SVGIG (reference sequence). This CDR3 spans 15 amino acids. Trimming removed 3 bases from V and 9 bases from J, with 23 bases in between. Here the CDR3 DNA reads TGTGCCTGGAGCGGGGGAGGGGGTCTGTCCCACCAAGCTTTCTTT. Translated, it gives CAWSGGGGLSHQAFF.

This sequence joins TRBV6-5 and TRBJ1-2, with 8 bases lining up with TRBD1. This CDR3 region has 13 residues. The junction had 6 bases not matched to a gene; V was cut back by 4 bases and J by 8 bases. Germline V gene sequence: CDR1 MNHEY, CDR2 SVGAGI. CDR3 bases: TGTGCCAGCAGTTCGACAGGGGTGGACGGCTACACCTTC. Translating it yields CASSSTGVDGYTF.

This rearrangement joins TRBV28 to TRBJ1-6; D might be TRBD1 (5 bases). The CDR3 has 12 amino acids. The ends were cut back, 7 bases at V and 10 bases at J, with 11 bases in the middle. Germline lookup yields CDR1 MDHEN and CDR2 SYDVKM. The CDR3 protein is CASTSRDSPLHF. In nucleotides, the CDR3 is TGTGCCAGCACCTCGAGGGACTCACCCCTCCACTTT.

Concerning this clone: One junction end disagrees with the germline gene, perhaps due to a read error. The rearrangement links TRBV7-7 to TRBJ2-1; 13 nucleotides line up with TRBD2. CDR1 SSHAT and CDR2 FNYEAQ come from the germline V gene (reference sequence). This CDR3 is 17 amino acids long. CDR3 region: CASSPMRTSGSGDEQFF. The CDR3 coding sequence is TGTGCTAGCAGCCCGATGAGGACTAGCGGGAGTGGAGATGAGCAGTTCTTC.

The gene calls are TRBV2 and TRBJ2-3, with TRBD2 identical over 15 bases. The J segment lost 0 bases and the V segment lost 4 bases, leaving 8 bases of the junction unmatched. In germline, CDR1 is SNHLY, CDR2 FYNNEI. The CDR3 consists of 19 residues. The CDR3 region has the DNA TGTGCCAGCAGTGTCCCGGGGACTAGCGGGAGGCGGAGCACAGATACGCAGTATTTT. It is translated as CASSVPGTSGRRSTDTQYF.

The rearrangement uses TRBV4-2 and TRBJ1-1; 9 bases align to TRBD1. Germline CDR1 and CDR2: LGHNA and YNFKEQ. V shed 1 base, J shed 5 bases, and the junction held 5 bases outside the gene matches. The CDR3 sequence is 15 residues long. CDR3 in DNA: TGTGCCAGCAGCCAAGTACTGACAGGGGGGACTGAAGCTTTCTTT. Translated: CASSQVLTGGTEAFF.

This clone was observed a single time. V and J are TRBV28 and TRBJ2-4; possible D gene TRBD2, 7 bases. The CDR3 runs 15 residues. Germline CDR1 MDHEN, CDR2 SYDVKM. V lost 8 bases, J lost 9 bases, and 23 bases lay in between. The CDR3 DNA reads TGTGCCAGCGCACGGGGGGCTATCTTGTCGGGCATTCAGTACTTC. Translation gives CASARGAILSGIQYF. The full variable domain, its missing parts supplied by reference TRBV28 and TRBJ2-4, is DVKVTQSSRYLVKRTGEKVFLECVQDMDHENMFWYRQDPGLGLRLIYFSYDVKMKEKGDIPEGYSVSREKKERFSLILESASTNQTSMYLCASARGAILSGIQYFGAGTRLSVL.

The rearrangement joins TRBV6-1 to TRBJ1-1; D gene uncertain. Germline-derived CDR1 and CDR2 are MNHNS and SASEGT. This CDR3 is 14 amino acids long. Between the trimmed V and J ends, which lost 3 bases and 0 bases, there was a span of 8 bases. CDR3 in amino acids: CASSDTLMNTEAFF. CDR3 DNA: TGTGCCAGCAGTGATACACTTATGAACACTGAAGCTTTCTTT.

V usage is TRBV6-5 and J usage is TRBJ2-5, with TRBD1 identical over 9 bases. The V and J ends lost 4 bases and 5 bases, in that order; junction bases with no gene match: 2. CDR1 MNHEY and CDR2 SVGAGI come from the germline V gene. The CDR3 sequence is 13 residues long. CDR3 amino acids: CASSFDRGETQYF. The CDR3 DNA follows: TGTGCCAGCAGTTTCGACAGGGGGGAGACCCAGTACTTC.

The chain carries TRBV6-5 and TRBJ1-1, with 9 bases aligning to TRBD1. This CDR3 is 11 amino acids long. V lost 6 bases and J lost 11; bases outside the gene matches: 4. Germline V gene sequence: CDR1 MNHEY, CDR2 SVGAGI. The DNA of the CDR3 is TGTGCCAGCAGGGGACAGGGTACGGCTTTCTTT. Translation: CASRGQGTAFF.

The chain is built from TRBV19 and TRBJ1-2; no clear D gene. The germline V gene encodes CDR1 LNHDA and CDR2 SQIVND (reference sequence). V was trimmed by 7 bases and J by 4 bases, leaving 16 bases between them. The CDR3 loop spans 14 amino acids. CDR3 DNA sequence: TGTGCCAGTACCCCCAGGAGAAGACTCTATGGCTACACCTTC. Protein product: CASTPRRRLYGYTF.

The V gene is TRBV30, the J gene TRBJ1-2; maybe TRBD1 (5 bases). Trimming shortened V by 5 bases and J by 4 bases, and 11 bases separated the two germline ends. The CDR3 length is 12 residues. The germline CDR1 and CDR2 sequences are GTSNPN and SVGIG (reference sequence). This chain's CDR3 is CAWPPGGYGYTF. DNA for the CDR3: TGTGCCTGGCCCCCGGGGGGCTATGGCTACACCTTC.

V is TRBV6-5 and J is TRBJ1-6; a possible D gene is TRBD1 (6 bases). Looked up from germline, CDR1 is MNHEY and CDR2 is SVGAGI. The CDR3 contains 13 residues. V was trimmed by 6 bases and J by 9 bases, leaving 12 bases between them. The CDR3 nucleotides read TGTGCCAGCAGCAACAGGGTGGGTTCACCCCTCCACTTT. Translating it yields CASSNRVGSPLHF.

J is TRBJ2-1 and V is TRBV4-1, with 7 bases identical to TRBD1. The V segment lost 2 bases and the J segment 15 bases; nucleotides outside the gene matches: 16. Germline V CDR1 and CDR2: MGHRA, YSYEKL. The CDR3 has 15 residues. CDR3 nucleotide sequence: TGCGCCAGCAGCCAACGACAGGGAACATCAGCTCGGCCGTTCTTC. As protein: CASSQRQGTSARPFF.